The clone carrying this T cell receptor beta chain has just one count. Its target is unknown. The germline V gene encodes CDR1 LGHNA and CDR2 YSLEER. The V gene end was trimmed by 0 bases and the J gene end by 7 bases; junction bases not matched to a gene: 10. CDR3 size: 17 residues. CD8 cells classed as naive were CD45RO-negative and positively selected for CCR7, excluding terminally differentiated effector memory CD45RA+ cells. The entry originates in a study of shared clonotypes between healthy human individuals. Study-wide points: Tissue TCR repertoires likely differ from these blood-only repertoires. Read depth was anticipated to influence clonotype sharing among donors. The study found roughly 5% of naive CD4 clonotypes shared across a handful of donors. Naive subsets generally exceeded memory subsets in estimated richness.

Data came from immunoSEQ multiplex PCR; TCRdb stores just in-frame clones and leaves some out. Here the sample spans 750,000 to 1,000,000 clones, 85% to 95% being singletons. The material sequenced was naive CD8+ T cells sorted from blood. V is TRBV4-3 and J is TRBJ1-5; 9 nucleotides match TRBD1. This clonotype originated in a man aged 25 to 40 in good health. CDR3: CASSQDYTGGEGQPQHF. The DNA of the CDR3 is TGCGCCAGCAGCCAAGATTACACAGGGGGCGAAGGGCAGCCCCAGCATTTT.